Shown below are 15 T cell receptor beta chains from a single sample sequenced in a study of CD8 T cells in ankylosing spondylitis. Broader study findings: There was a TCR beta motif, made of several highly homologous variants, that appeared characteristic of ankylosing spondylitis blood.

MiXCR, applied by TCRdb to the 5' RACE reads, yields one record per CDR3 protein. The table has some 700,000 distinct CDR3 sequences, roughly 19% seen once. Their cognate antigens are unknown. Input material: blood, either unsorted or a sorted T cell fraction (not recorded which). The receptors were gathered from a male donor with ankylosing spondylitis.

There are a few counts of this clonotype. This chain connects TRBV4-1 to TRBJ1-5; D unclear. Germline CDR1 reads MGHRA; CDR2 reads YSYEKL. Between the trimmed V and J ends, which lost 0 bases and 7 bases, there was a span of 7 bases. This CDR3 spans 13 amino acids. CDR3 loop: CASSQDLAQPQHF. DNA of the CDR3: TGCGCCAGCAGCCAAGATCTGGCGCAGCCCCAGCATTTT.

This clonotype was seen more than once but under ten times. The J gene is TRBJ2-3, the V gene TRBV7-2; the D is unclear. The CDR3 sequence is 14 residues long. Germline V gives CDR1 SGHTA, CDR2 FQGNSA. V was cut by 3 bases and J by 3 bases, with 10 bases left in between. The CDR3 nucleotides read TGTGCCAGCAGCTTCAGGATGGGAACAGATACGCAGTATTTT. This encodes CASSFRMGTDTQYF.

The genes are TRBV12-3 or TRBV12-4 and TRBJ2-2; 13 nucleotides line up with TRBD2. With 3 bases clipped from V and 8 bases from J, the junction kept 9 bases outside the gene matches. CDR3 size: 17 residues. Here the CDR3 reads CASSFRPGLAGEGELFF. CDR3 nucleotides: TGTGCCAGCAGTTTTCGGCCCGGACTAGCGGGAGAGGGGGAGCTGTTTTTT.

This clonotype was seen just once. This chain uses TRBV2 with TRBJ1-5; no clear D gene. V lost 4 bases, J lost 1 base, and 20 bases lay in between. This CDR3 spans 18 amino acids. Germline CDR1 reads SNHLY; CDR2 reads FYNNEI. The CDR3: CASSASLGSGRSNQPQHF. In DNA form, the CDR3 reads TGTGCCAGCAGTGCCTCCTTGGGGTCGGGTCGGAGCAATCAGCCCCAGCATTTT.

The CDR3 nucleotides read TGTGCCAGCAGGTTAGGACCAGGGGATTCACCCCTCCACTTT. The encoded protein is CASRLGPGDSPLHF. The chain employs TRBV6-5 and TRBJ1-6; TRBD1 is a possible D gene (6 bases). Germline V gene sequence: CDR1 MNHEY, CDR2 SVGAGI. CDR3 length: 14 residues. Trimming cost V 6 bases and J 8 bases, with 14 bases left between them.

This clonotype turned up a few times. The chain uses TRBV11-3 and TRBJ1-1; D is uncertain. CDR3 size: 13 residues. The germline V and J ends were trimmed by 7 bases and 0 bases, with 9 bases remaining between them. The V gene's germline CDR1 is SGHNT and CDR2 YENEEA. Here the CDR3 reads CASKGRLNTEAFF. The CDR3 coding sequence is TGTGCCAGCAAGGGCCGTTTGAACACTGAAGCTTTCTTT.

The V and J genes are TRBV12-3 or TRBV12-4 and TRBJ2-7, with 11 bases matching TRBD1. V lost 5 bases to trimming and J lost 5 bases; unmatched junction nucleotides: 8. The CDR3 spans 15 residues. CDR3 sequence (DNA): TGTGCCAGCAGTGAACCGGGACAGGGGGTAAACGAGCAGTACTTC. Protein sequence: CASSEPGQGVNEQYF.

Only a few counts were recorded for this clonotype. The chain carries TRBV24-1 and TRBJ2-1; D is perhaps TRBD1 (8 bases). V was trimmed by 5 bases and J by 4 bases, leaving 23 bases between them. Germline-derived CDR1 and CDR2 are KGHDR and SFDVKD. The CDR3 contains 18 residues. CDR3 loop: CATSGSPQTGEGYNEQFF. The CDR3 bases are TGTGCCACCAGTGGCTCCCCCCAGACAGGGGAGGGATACAATGAGCAGTTCTTC.

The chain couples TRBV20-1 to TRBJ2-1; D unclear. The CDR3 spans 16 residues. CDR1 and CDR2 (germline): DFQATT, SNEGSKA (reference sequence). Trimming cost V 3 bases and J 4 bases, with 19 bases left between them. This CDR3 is CSASALGGYQYNEQFF. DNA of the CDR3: TGCAGTGCTAGCGCATTAGGCGGATACCAATACAATGAGCAGTTCTTC.

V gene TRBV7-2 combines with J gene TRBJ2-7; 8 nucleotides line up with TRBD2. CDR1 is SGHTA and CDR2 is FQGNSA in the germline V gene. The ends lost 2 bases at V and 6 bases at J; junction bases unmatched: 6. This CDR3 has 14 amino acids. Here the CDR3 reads CASSLSPGLGEQYF. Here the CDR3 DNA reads TGTGCCAGCAGCTTAAGCCCGGGACTAGGCGAGCAGTACTTC.

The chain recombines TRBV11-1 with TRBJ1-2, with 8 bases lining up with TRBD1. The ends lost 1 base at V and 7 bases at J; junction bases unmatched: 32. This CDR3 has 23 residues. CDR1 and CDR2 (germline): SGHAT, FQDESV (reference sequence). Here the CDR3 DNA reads TGTGCCAGCAGCTTAGGCTCGCGAGGACAGGGATGGTTAAACTTCTCGCCGGGCTCTGGCTACACCTTC. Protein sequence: CASSLGSRGQGWLNFSPGSGYTF.

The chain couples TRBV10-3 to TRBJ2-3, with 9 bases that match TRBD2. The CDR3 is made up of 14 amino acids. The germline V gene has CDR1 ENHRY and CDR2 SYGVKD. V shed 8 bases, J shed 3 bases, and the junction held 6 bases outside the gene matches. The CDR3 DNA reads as TGTGCCATCGCCGCGGGGGGGGAAACAGATACGCAGTATTTT. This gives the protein CAIAAGGETDTQYF.

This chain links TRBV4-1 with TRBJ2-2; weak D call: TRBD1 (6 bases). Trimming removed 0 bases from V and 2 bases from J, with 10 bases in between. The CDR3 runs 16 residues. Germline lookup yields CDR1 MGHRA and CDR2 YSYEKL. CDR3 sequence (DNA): TGCGCCAGCAGCCAAGAAGAGGGGGACAACACCGGGGAGCTGTTTTTT. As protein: CASSQEEGDNTGELFF.

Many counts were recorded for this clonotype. CDR3 sequence (DNA): TGCAGCGTTGCCGGAAAGGGACAGGGGTACACCGGGGAGCTGTTTTTT. Translated: CSVAGKGQGYTGELFF. The chain links TRBV29-1 to TRBJ2-2, with 10 positions matching TRBD1. V lost 4 bases, J lost 3 bases, and 8 bases stayed unmatched. The CDR3 loop spans 16 amino acids. Germline V CDR1 and CDR2: SQVTM, ANQGSEA.

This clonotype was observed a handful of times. The CDR3 loop is CSVGQGASNTEAFF. The CDR3 DNA follows: TGCAGCGTTGGACAGGGGGCGTCGAACACTGAAGCTTTCTTT. The rearrangement uses TRBV29-1 and TRBJ1-1; 10 positions agree with TRBD1. This CDR3 is 14 amino acids long. V lost 4 bases to trimming and J lost 1 base; unmatched junction nucleotides: 3. Germline V gene lookup returns CDR1 SQVTM and CDR2 ANQGSEA.